The text below deals with one TCR beta chain. Many counts were recorded for this clonotype. Its target antigen remains unknown. No per-base quality is available; no much larger clone lies one base away. According to the germline V gene, CDR1 reads MDHEN and CDR2 reads SYDVKM. V is pruned by 5 bases and J by 8 bases, leaving 8 bases of the junction without a gene match. The CDR3 covers 14 residues, taking in both the cysteine and the phenylalanine. The read is trimmed to its CDR3 DNA, 42 bases read in frame from base 1. The treatment or condition label for this specimen denotes: allogeneic hematopoietic cell transplantation with graft depleted of TCRalphabeta T cells and CD19 B cells. Transplant recipients were children who received TCRalphabeta/CD19-depleted allogeneic hematopoietic cell grafts. This sample was taken from a study of T-cell reconstitution after alpha-beta-depleted transplantation in children (TCRdb year 2016). For context, the study as a whole: T-cell immune reconstitution after TCRalphabeta/CD19-depleted allogeneic hematopoietic cell transplantation in children was quantitatively tracked in the study by means of TCR repertoire profiling.

General study outcomes and caveats: Apparently early alphabetaT-cell count recovery about two months after transplant reportedly relied on only several hundred rapidly expanded clones derived from non-depleted graft cells. The high TCRbeta diversity at day 60 in some patients was ascribed to recipient T cells and intrathymic progenitors that had survived conditioning. Over the following months the frequencies of hyperexpanded clones went down, and after one year T-cell counts and TCRbeta diversity were mostly credited to newly produced T cells.

The library came from PCR. Reads for this sample came from an Illumina HiSeq 2500. To normalize quantification of the TCRbeta repertoire, the TCR libraries were built with molecular barcoding that relied on unique molecular identifiers. The public sequencing data were trimmed at Q25 with fastp and processed into clonotypes with MiXCR by TCRdb, which kept only in-frame beta chains. All rows with the same CDR3 protein become a single entry with the most common DNA and genes. The sample table contains approximately 200,000 distinct CDR3 sequences; only one count was recorded for about 6% of them. Roughly 4.8% of the sample lies in the top ten.

The sequenced sample was PBMCs, obtained before TCRalphabeta/CD19-depleted stem cell transplant. In this chain, TRBV28 is recombined with TRBJ2-1, and 8 junctional nucleotides match TRBD2. This TCR was sampled from a girl younger than two with combined immunodeficiency, due to receive a stem cell transplant. Here the CDR3 is given as CASSGPGLVHEQFF. The DNA sequence is given as TGTGCCAGCAGTGGGCCGGGACTAGTCCATGAGCAGTTCTTC.